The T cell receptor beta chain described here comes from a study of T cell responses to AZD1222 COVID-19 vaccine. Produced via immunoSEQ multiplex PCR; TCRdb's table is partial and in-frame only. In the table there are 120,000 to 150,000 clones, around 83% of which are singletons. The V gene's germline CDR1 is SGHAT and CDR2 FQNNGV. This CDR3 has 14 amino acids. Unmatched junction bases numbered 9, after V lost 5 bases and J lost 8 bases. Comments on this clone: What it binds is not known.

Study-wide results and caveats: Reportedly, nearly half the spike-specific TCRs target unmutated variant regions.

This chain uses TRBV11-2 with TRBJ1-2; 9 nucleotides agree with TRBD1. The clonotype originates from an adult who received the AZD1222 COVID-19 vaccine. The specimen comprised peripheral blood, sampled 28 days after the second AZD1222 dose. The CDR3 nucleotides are TGTGCCAGCAGCACCACAGGGGGCTCCCTAGGCTACACCTTC. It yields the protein CASSTTGGSLGYTF.